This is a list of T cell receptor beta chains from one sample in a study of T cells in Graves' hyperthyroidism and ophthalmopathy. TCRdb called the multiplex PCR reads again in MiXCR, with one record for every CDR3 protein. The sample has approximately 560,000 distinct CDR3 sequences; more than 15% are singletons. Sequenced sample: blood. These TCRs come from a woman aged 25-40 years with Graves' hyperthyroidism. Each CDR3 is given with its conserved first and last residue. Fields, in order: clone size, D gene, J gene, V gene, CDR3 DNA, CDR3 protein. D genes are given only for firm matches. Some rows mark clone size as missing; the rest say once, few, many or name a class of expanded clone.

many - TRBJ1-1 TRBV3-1 TGTGCCAGCAGAAGACAGAGTTCCAACACTGAAGCTTTCTTT CASRRQSSNTEAFF
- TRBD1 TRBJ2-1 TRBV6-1 TGTGCCAGCACCGACGCCATGTACAGGGGGTCCTACAATGAGCAGTTCTTC CASTDAMYRGSYNEQFF
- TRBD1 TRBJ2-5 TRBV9 TGTGCCAGCAGCGTACAGGGGGTTGAGACCCAGTACTTC CASSVQGVETQYF
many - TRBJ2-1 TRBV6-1 TGTGCCAGCAGTTTAAGCGGACCTAACTACAATGAGCAGTTCTTC CASSLSGPNYNEQFF
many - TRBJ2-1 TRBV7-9 TGTGCCAGCAGCTTAGCAGTGACGACCGCTTCGCGGAATGAGCAGTTCTTC CASSLAVTTASRNEQFF
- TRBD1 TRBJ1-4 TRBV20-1 TGCAGTGCTAGAGATGAGACAGGGCTTAATGAAAAACTGTTTTTT CSARDETGLNEKLFF
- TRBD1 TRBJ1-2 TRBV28 TGTGCCAGCAGCCAAGGGACAGGGGGACTCAACTATGGCTACACCTTC CASSQGTGGLNYGYTF
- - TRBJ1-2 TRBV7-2 TGTGCCAGCAGCTGGGACGGTAATGGCTACACCTTC CASSWDGNGYTF
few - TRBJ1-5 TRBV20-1 TGCAGTGCCTACGGGTGGGGCGAGCCCAGCAATCAGCCCCAGCATTTT CSAYGWGEPSNQPQHF
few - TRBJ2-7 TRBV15 TGTGCCACCAGCAAAACAGGGCCATTCAACGAGCAGTACTTC CATSKTGPFNEQYF
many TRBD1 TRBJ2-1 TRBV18 TGTGCCAGCTCACCCGGACAGGTGGACAATGAGCAGTTCTTC CASSPGQVDNEQFF
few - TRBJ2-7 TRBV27 TGTGCCAGCAGTTTAAGGGGACGGGGACACCCAAAGTACTTC CASSLRGRGHPKYF
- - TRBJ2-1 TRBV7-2 TGTGCCAGCAGCTTAGGCACTTACTCCTACAATGAGCAGTTCTTC CASSLGTYSYNEQFF
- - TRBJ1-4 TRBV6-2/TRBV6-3 TGTGCCAGCAGTGCGGACAGTCCAAGACTGTTTTTT CASSADSPRLFF
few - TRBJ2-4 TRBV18 TGTGCCAGCTCACCGGGGTTGCCAAACATTCAGTACTTC CASSPGLPNIQYF
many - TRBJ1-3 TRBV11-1 TGTGCCAGCAGCTTGAAAGGGACTGGAAACACCATATATTTT CASSLKGTGNTIYF
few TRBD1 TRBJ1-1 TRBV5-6 TGTGCCAGCAGCAGAGCAGACAGGGTGGGTTCTGAAGCTTTCTTT CASSRADRVGSEAFF
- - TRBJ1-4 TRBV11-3 TGTGCCAGCAGCCGGTCGAGGGGGGCAACTAATGAAAAACTGTTTTTT CASSRSRGATNEKLFF
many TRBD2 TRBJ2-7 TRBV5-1 TGCGCCAGCAGCCTTTATCGTAGCGGGGCGACGGGCTCCTACGAGCAGTACTTC CASSLYRSGATGSYEQYF
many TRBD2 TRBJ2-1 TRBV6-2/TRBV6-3 TGTGCCAGCAGTGTGACTAGCTGGCTCAATGAGCAGTTCTTC CASSVTSWLNEQFF
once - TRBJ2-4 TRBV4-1 - CASSLSGRASGIAKNIQYF
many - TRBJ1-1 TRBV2 TGTGCCAGCAGTGAGAGGGGACGGCCCTTTTCTGAAGCTTTCTTT CASSERGRPFSEAFF
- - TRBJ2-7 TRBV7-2 TGTGCCAGCAGCAGCCTGCCGGGAAACGTGCACGAGCAGTACTTC CASSSLPGNVHEQYF
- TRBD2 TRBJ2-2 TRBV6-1 TGTGCCAGCAGAGCTAGCGGAGCCCGCGGGACCGGGGAGCTGTTTTTT CASRASGARGTGELFF
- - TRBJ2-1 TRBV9 TGTGCCAGCAGCGCCCGCCAGGTTAACTCCTACAATGAGCAGTTCTTC CASSARQVNSYNEQFF
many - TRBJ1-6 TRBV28 TGTGCCAGCATCGGGCAGAATAATTCACCCCTCCACTTT CASIGQNNSPLHF
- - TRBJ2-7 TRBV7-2 TGTGCCAGCAGCTTAAAAGCAGGAGGCTACGAGCAGTACTTC CASSLKAGGYEQYF
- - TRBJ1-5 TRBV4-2 TGTGCCAGCAGCCCGGCGGTGGGTTCAGGGCCTCAGCCCCAGCATTTT CASSPAVGSGPQPQHF
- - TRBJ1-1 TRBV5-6 TGTGCCAGCAGCTTGTTCGGGAGGAACACTGAAGCTTTCTTT CASSLFGRNTEAFF
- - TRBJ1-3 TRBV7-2 TGTGCCAGCAGCCCCCCCCCCCCTGGAAACACCATATATTTT CASSPPPPGNTIYF
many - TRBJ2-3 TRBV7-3 TGTGCCAGCAGCTTAACCCGATCTAGCACAGATACGCAGTATTTT CASSLTRSSTDTQYF
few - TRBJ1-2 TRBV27 TGTGCCAGCACCGACGGGACACAGAACGGCTACACCTTC CASTDGTQNGYTF
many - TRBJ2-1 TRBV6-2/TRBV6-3 TGTGCCAGCAGTTACTCGACTTGGCGGAGCTCCTACAATGAGCAGTTCTTC CASSYSTWRSSYNEQFF
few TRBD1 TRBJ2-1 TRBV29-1 TGCAGCGTTCGACAGGGCTGGCATGAGCAGTTCTTC CSVRQGWHEQFF
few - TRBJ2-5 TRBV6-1 TGTGCCAGCAGTGAAAACTGGAAGACTCAAGAGACCCAGTACTTC CASSENWKTQETQYF
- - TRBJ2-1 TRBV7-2 TGTGCCAGCAGCTTAGAAGGGGGTACCTACAATGAGCAGTTCTTC CASSLEGGTYNEQFF
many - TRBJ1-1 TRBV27 TGTGCCAGCCGGACGGGACCGAACACTGAAGCTTTCTTT CASRTGPNTEAFF
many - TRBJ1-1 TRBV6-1 TGTGCCAGCAGTGAAGCCGCTAATCTCGGCGAAGCTTTCTTT CASSEAANLGEAFF
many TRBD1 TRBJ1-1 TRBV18 TGTGCCAGCTCACCCACCGAAGGGGGCGCTGAAGCTTTCTTT CASSPTEGGAEAFF
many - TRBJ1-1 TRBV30 TGTGCCTGGAGTGTACCTGAGGGCTCGCCTGAAGCTTTCTTT CAWSVPEGSPEAFF
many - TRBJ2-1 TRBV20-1 TGCAGTGCTAGGAGACTAGTTATCTACAATGAGCAGTTCTTC CSARRLVIYNEQFF
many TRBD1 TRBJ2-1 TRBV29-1 TGCAGCGTTGAAGATGGAGGACAGGGGTTTCACAATGAGCAGTTCTTC CSVEDGGQGFHNEQFF
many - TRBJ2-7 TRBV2 TGTGCCAGCAGTGAACTCACGGTCGTCCCGCGGGGCTACGAGCAGTACTTC CASSELTVVPRGYEQYF
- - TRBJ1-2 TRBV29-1 TGCAGCGTAGTCAGCAGGGCCCCCTATGGCTACACCTTC CSVVSRAPYGYTF
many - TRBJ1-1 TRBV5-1 TGCGCCAGCAGCTTGGCCCCAGGGGCGAACACTGAAGCTTTCTTT CASSLAPGANTEAFF
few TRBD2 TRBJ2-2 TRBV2 TGTGCCAGCAGTGAAAATTTAGGCGGGGGAAACACCGGGGAGCTGTTTTTT CASSENLGGGNTGELFF
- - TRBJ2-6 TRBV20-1 TGCAGTGTTCCCCGAGAGGGCTCTGGGGCCAACGTCCTGACTTTC CSVPREGSGANVLTF
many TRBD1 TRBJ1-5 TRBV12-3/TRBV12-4 TGTGCCAGCAGTTTGACAGGGGATGGTCAGCCCCAGCATTTT CASSLTGDGQPQHF
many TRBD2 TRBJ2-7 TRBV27 TGTGCCAGCAGTTTATCGACCAGCGGGAGAGGTGGAGCCTACGAGCAGTACTTC CASSLSTSGRGGAYEQYF
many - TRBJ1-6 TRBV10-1 TGCGCCAGCCGGGACGGCTATAATTCACCCCTCCACTTT CASRDGYNSPLHF
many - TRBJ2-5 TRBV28 TGTGCCAGCAGTTTACCCGGCCAGTACCAAGAGACCCAGTACTTC CASSLPGQYQETQYF
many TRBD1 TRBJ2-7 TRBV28 TGTGCCAGCAGTCCCACGGGACAGGGGCGCCACGAGCAGTACTTC CASSPTGQGRHEQYF